Presented here are 14 T cell receptor beta chains from one specimen sequenced in a study of response to subunit inactivated influenza vaccine. Each CDR3 protein gets one entry after TCRdb re-called the RT-PCR reads with MiXCR. Of 800,000 to 1,000,000 distinct CDR3 sequences detected, 21% appear once; the ten largest clones hold roughly a tenth. The starting material was PBMCs from blood, obtained roughly 5 days after vaccination. The receptors come from a man between 50 and 59 years old who received an inactivated influenza vaccine.

This clonotype was seen only a few times. The V gene is TRBV29-1, the J gene TRBJ1-2, with 7 bases aligning to TRBD1. V shed 7 bases and J 1 base; nucleotides not matched to a gene: 3. Per germline, CDR1 SQVTM and CDR2 ANQGSEA. The CDR3 loop spans 12 amino acids. In DNA form, the CDR3 reads TGCAGCGGGGGGGACAGTAACTATGGCTACACCTTC. Its translation is CSGGDSNYGYTF.

Ten or more counts support this clonotype. This chain uses TRBV4-2 with TRBJ1-1, with D unresolved. The length of the CDR3 is 15 residues. Per the germline V gene, CDR1 is LGHNA and CDR2 is YNFKEQ. Trimming cost V 6 bases and J 0 bases, with 14 bases left between them. CDR3 amino acids: CASSPDTDLNTEAFF. CDR3 nucleotides: TGTGCCAGCAGTCCTGACACTGACCTGAACACTGAAGCTTTCTTT.

The rearrangement uses TRBV21-1 and TRBJ2-5. TRBV21-1 is a documented pseudogene. The CDR3 totals 14 residues. The CDR3 bases are TGTGCCAGCAGGCGAACGGGGCACCAAGAGACCCAGTACTTC. Protein sequence: CASRRTGHQETQYF.

This clonotype has more than one count but fewer than ten. The chain carries TRBV29-1 and TRBJ2-1; D uncertain. The V end was cut by 7 bases, the J end by 6 bases, with 13 bases between. The length of the CDR3 is 12 residues. The germline gives CDR1 SQVTM, CDR2 ANQGSEA. CDR3 amino acids: CSAYQLGNEQFF. The CDR3 bases are TGCAGCGCCTACCAGTTGGGCAATGAGCAGTTCTTC.

Note on this clonotype: This may arise from a read error, as a much more abundant clone is one base away. The chain employs TRBV6-6 and TRBJ2-3, with 7 nucleotides matching TRBD2. V was pared by 10 bases and J by 2 bases, with 3 bases of the junction left unmatched. The V gene's germline CDR1 is MNHNY and CDR2 SVGAGI (reference sequence). The CDR3 extends over 12 amino acids. CDR3 residues: CANAGDTDTQYF. In DNA form, the CDR3 reads TGTGCCAACGCGGGAGACACAGATACGCAGTATTTT.

V and J are TRBV6-1 and TRBJ1-5, with D possibly matching TRBD1 (6 bases). Looked up from germline, CDR1 is MNHNS and CDR2 is SASEGT. The CDR3 length is 15 residues. Trimming removed 2 bases from V and 7 bases from J, with 15 bases in between. The CDR3 protein is CASSEFAVTGQPQHF. Here the CDR3 DNA reads TGTGCCAGCAGTGAATTTGCCGTGACAGGACAGCCCCAGCATTTT.

This clonotype was detected only a few times. The chain is built from TRBV20-1 and TRBJ2-3; D not resolved. Trimming removed 5 bases from V and 2 bases from J, with 8 bases in between. The germline CDR1 and CDR2 sequences are DFQATT and SNEGSKA (reference sequence). The CDR3 length is 12 residues. The CDR3 sequence is CSALGLTDTQYF. The CDR3 DNA is TGCAGTGCTCTAGGTCTCACAGATACGCAGTATTTT.

The chain carries TRBV15 and TRBJ1-1; 7 bases map to TRBD1. The CDR3 has 15 residues. The J segment lost 4 bases and the V segment lost 2 bases, leaving 7 bases of the junction unmatched. The germline V gene has CDR1 LNHNV and CDR2 YYDKDF (reference sequence). The CDR3: CATSRQDRAATEAFF. CDR3 nucleotides: TGTGCCACCAGCAGACAAGACAGGGCGGCCACTGAAGCTTTCTTT.

Only a few counts were recorded for this clonotype. V is TRBV4-1 and J is TRBJ2-7, with D tentatively TRBD1 (5 bases). The ends were cut back, 1 base at V and 3 bases at J, with 16 bases in the middle. The CDR3 has 16 residues. Per germline, CDR1 MGHRA and CDR2 YSYEKL. CDR3 protein: CASSQGARGSSYEQYF. CDR3 in DNA: TGCGCCAGCAGCCAAGGGGCAAGGGGAAGTAGCTACGAGCAGTACTTC.

The V and J genes are TRBV5-1 and TRBJ2-2; weak D call: TRBD2 (6 bases). CDR3 size: 13 residues. V shed 5 bases and J shed 7 bases, with 12 bases lying between them. Germline-derived CDR1 and CDR2 are SGHRS and YFSETQ. This CDR3 is CASRARDGGELFF. DNA of the CDR3: TGCGCCAGCAGGGCGCGGGACGGCGGGGAGCTGTTTTTT.

V gene TRBV5-1 combines with J gene TRBJ2-3; TRBD2 aligns across 7 bases. Germline assignment: CDR1 SGHRS and CDR2 YFSETQ. The length of the CDR3 is 14 residues. Unmatched junction bases numbered 5, after V lost 4 bases and J lost 3 bases. CDR3 bases: TGCGCCAGCAGCCCGGGGGAGGGGACAGATACGCAGTATTTT. Protein: CASSPGEGTDTQYF.

This clonotype was seen only a few times. The chain has TRBV5-6 and TRBJ1-4, with 7 bases fitting TRBD1. CDR1 SGHDT and CDR2 YYEEEE come from the germline V gene. V trimming: 0 bases; J trimming: 7 bases; junction bases outside the gene matches: 3. The CDR3 is 14 amino acids. This CDR3 is CASSLGQGLEKLFF. CDR3 in DNA: TGTGCCAGCAGCTTGGGACAGGGCCTTGAAAAACTGTTTTTT.

This clonotype was seen only a few times. The J gene is TRBJ1-2, the V gene TRBV5-5; D uncertain. V lost 4 bases, J lost 8 bases, and 18 bases lay in between. Germline loops: CDR1 SGHKS, CDR2 YYEKEE (reference sequence). The CDR3 spans 14 residues. CDR3 protein: CASSHSFLKGGYTF. In nucleotides, the CDR3 is TGTGCCAGCAGCCACTCATTCCTTAAAGGGGGCTACACCTTC.

The rearrangement uses TRBV5-6 and TRBJ2-7; TRBD1 matches at 7 bases. Per the germline V gene, CDR1 is SGHDT and CDR2 is YYEEEE. The ends lost 5 bases at V and 4 bases at J; junction bases unmatched: 6. There are 13 residues in the CDR3. The chain's CDR3 is CASRRDSEYEQYF. In nucleotides, the CDR3 is TGTGCCAGCAGACGGGACAGTGAGTACGAGCAGTACTTC.